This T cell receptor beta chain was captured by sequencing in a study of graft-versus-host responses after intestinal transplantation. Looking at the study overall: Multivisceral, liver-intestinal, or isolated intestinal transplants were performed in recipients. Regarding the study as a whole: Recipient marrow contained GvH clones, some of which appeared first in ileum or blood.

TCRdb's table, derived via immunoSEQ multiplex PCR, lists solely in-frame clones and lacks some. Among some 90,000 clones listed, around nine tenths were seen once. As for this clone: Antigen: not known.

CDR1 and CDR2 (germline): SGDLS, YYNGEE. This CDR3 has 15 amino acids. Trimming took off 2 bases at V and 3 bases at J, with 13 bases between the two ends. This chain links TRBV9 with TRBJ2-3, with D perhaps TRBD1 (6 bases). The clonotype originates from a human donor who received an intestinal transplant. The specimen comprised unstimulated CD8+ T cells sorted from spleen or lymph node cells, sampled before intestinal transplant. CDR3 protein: CASSVSGAQTDTQYF. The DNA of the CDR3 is TGTGCCAGCAGCGTGTCAGGGGCGCAAACAGATACGCAGTATTTT. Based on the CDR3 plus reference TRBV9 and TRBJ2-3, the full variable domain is DSGVTQTPKHLITATGQRVTLRCSPRSGDLSVYWYQQSLDQGLQFLIQYYNGEERAKGNILERFSAQQFPDLHSELNLSSLELGDSALYFCASSVSGAQTDTQYFGPGTRLTVL.